Listed below are T cell receptor beta chains from one sample, sequenced in a study of blood T cell repertoires in COVID-19. Sequenced by immunoSEQ multiplex PCR; TCRdb stores in-frame clones only, minus some. The repertoire has approximately 92,000 clones, around 76% of them found once; the top ten carry around a sixth. The specimen sequenced was peripheral blood. These receptors were collected from an elderly man with acute or convalescent COVID-19. Each CDR3 is given with its conserved first and last residue. A D gene is named only where the DNA matches it firmly. Clone size is not always given. Where it is, it says once, few, many or a class for expanded clones.

abundance: NA; j_gene: TRBJ2-7; v_gene: TRBV14; d_gene: NA; CDR3nt: TGTGCCAGCAGCCAATGGCCCAGCTCCTACGAGCAGTACTTC; CDR3aa: CASSQWPSSYEQYF
abundance: NA; j_gene: TRBJ2-7; v_gene: TRBV4-3; d_gene: NA; CDR3nt: TGCGCCAGCAGCCAGGAGAGCGGAGGTTCCTACGAGCAGTACTTC; CDR3aa: CASSQESGGSYEQYF
abundance: NA; j_gene: TRBJ2-1; v_gene: TRBV15; d_gene: TRBD2; CDR3nt: TGTGCCACCAGCAGAGATACCCCGATAAGGCGGGAGGGACTCTACAATGAGCAGTTCTTC; CDR3aa: CATSRDTPIRREGLYNEQFF
abundance: many; j_gene: TRBJ2-2; v_gene: TRBV7-9; d_gene: TRBD1; CDR3nt: TGTGCCAGCAGCCAACCGGGGACAGGGGACACCGGGGAGCTGTTTTTT; CDR3aa: CASSQPGTGDTGELFF
abundance: NA; j_gene: TRBJ2-3; v_gene: TRBV29-1; d_gene: TRBD2; CDR3nt: TGCAGCGTAGCCGGGACTAGCGGGGGGGCCGCAGATACGCAGTATTTT; CDR3aa: CSVAGTSGGAADTQYF
abundance: NA; j_gene: TRBJ2-3; v_gene: TRBV7-2; d_gene: NA; CDR3nt: TGTGCCAGCAGACCTCCGGGCAGGACTAGCACAGATACGCAGTATTTT; CDR3aa: CASRPPGRTSTDTQYF
abundance: NA; j_gene: TRBJ1-1; v_gene: TRBV19; d_gene: NA; CDR3nt: TGTGCCAGTAGTGCCGCCAGGGGCACTGAAGCTTTCTTT; CDR3aa: CASSAARGTEAFF
abundance: NA; j_gene: TRBJ1-5; v_gene: TRBV27; d_gene: NA; CDR3nt: TGTGCCAGCAGTTTATACAGGGATAGCAATCAGCCCCAGCATTTT; CDR3aa: CASSLYRDSNQPQHF
abundance: NA; j_gene: TRBJ2-1; v_gene: TRBV27; d_gene: TRBD1; CDR3nt: TGTGCCAGCATCGCCCCGGGACAGGAGTACAATGAGCAGTTCTTC; CDR3aa: CASIAPGQEYNEQFF
abundance: once; j_gene: TRBJ2-7; v_gene: TRBV24-1; d_gene: NA; CDR3nt: TGTGCCACCAGTGATGGGCCCAGGTACGAGCAGTACTTC; CDR3aa: CATSDGPRYEQYF
abundance: NA; j_gene: TRBJ2-2; v_gene: TRBV30; d_gene: NA; CDR3nt: TGTGCCTGGGAGCCGGGACTCCTGAACACCGGGGAGCTGTTTTTT; CDR3aa: CAWEPGLLNTGELFF
abundance: NA; j_gene: TRBJ1-5; v_gene: TRBV3-1/TRBV3-2; d_gene: NA; CDR3nt: TGTGCCAGCAGCCAAGACGGAGGGTTGCCTCAGCCCCAGCATTTT; CDR3aa: CASSQDGGLPQPQHF
abundance: NA; j_gene: TRBJ1-6; v_gene: TRBV6-1; d_gene: NA; CDR3nt: TGTGCCAGCAGTGAAGTGGCCCTCCGGAGTGATTCACCCCTCCACTTT; CDR3aa: CASSEVALRSDSPLHF
abundance: few; j_gene: TRBJ2-2; v_gene: TRBV3-1/TRBV3-2; d_gene: NA; CDR3nt: TGTGCCAGCAGCCGACAGAACACCGGGGAGCTGTTTTTT; CDR3aa: CASSRQNTGELFF
abundance: once; j_gene: TRBJ2-1; v_gene: TRBV7-2; d_gene: NA; CDR3nt: TGTGCCAGCAGACTCGGAGGGGAGCAGTTCTTC; CDR3aa: CASRLGGEQFF
abundance: NA; j_gene: TRBJ1-6; v_gene: TRBV3-1/TRBV3-2; d_gene: TRBD1; CDR3nt: TGTGCCAGCAGCCAAGGGGGGGTTGAGGGGGCACATTCACCCCTCCACTTT; CDR3aa: CASSQGGVEGAHSPLHF
abundance: NA; j_gene: TRBJ1-2; v_gene: TRBV6-5; d_gene: NA; CDR3nt: TGTGCCAGTTCTATAACAGTTAACTATGGCTACACCTTC; CDR3aa: CASSITVNYGYTF
abundance: NA; j_gene: TRBJ1-1; v_gene: TRBV6-5; d_gene: TRBD1; CDR3nt: TGTGCCAGCAGGCGACAGGGAACTGAAGCTTTCTTT; CDR3aa: CASRRQGTEAFF
abundance: NA; j_gene: TRBJ2-5; v_gene: TRBV14; d_gene: TRBD1; CDR3nt: TGTGCCAGCAGCCAAGATAGGGGGCGCGTGGAGACCCAGTACTTC; CDR3aa: CASSQDRGRVETQYF
abundance: few; j_gene: TRBJ2-2; v_gene: TRBV6-5; d_gene: TRBD2; CDR3nt: TGTGCCAGCAGTCGGGAGGGGGTCCCCACCGGGGAGCTGTTTTTT; CDR3aa: CASSREGVPTGELFF
abundance: once; j_gene: TRBJ1-1; v_gene: TRBV15; d_gene: NA; CDR3nt: TGTGCCACCAGCAGAGATAGGAGTAAGAACACTGAAGCTTTCTTT; CDR3aa: CATSRDRSKNTEAFF
abundance: NA; j_gene: TRBJ1-4; v_gene: TRBV2; d_gene: NA; CDR3nt: TGTGCCAGCGCGGCAGGGGCTAATGAAAAACTGTTTTTT; CDR3aa: CASAAGANEKLFF
abundance: once; j_gene: TRBJ2-3; v_gene: TRBV5-8; d_gene: NA; CDR3nt: TGTGCCAGCAGCTACCAGAGCACAGATACGCAGTATTTT; CDR3aa: CASSYQSTDTQYF
abundance: NA; j_gene: TRBJ1-4; v_gene: TRBV7-9; d_gene: TRBD1; CDR3nt: TGTGCCAGCAGCCGGACAGGGGGACCAACTAATGAAAAACTGTTTTTT; CDR3aa: CASSRTGGPTNEKLFF
abundance: once; j_gene: TRBJ1-5; v_gene: TRBV27; d_gene: TRBD1; CDR3nt: TGTGCCAGCAGTTTACGGGGCAGAGGGGGCTTTCCGGGCAATCAGCCCCAGCATTTT; CDR3aa: CASSLRGRGGFPGNQPQHF
abundance: NA; j_gene: TRBJ2-5; v_gene: TRBV7-2; d_gene: TRBD2; CDR3nt: TGTGCCCTAGGGCGGGGGGCCAGGGAGACCCAGTACTTC; CDR3aa: CALGRGARETQYF
abundance: few; j_gene: TRBJ2-7; v_gene: TRBV10-3; d_gene: TRBD1; CDR3nt: TGTGCCATCAGTGCTACCGGGACAGGGTCCTACGAGCAGTACTTC; CDR3aa: CAISATGTGSYEQYF
abundance: NA; j_gene: TRBJ2-2; v_gene: TRBV19; d_gene: TRBD1; CDR3nt: TGTGCCAGTAGTTTACAGGGGACCGGCACCGGGGAGCTGTTTTTT; CDR3aa: CASSLQGTGTGELFF
abundance: NA; j_gene: TRBJ1-2; v_gene: TRBV19; d_gene: NA; CDR3nt: TGTGCCAGTAGTCAAAACGGACAGTACTATGGCTACACCTTC; CDR3aa: CASSQNGQYYGYTF
abundance: NA; j_gene: TRBJ2-4; v_gene: TRBV11-2; d_gene: NA; CDR3nt: TGTGCCAGCAGCTTAGAGGGGGGAGGCGAGAACTTC; CDR3aa: CASSLEGGGENF
abundance: NA; j_gene: TRBJ1-4; v_gene: TRBV4-3; d_gene: NA; CDR3nt: TGCGCCAGCAGCCAGGATAGCAGCCCAGTGTTTTTT; CDR3aa: CASSQDSSPVFF
abundance: NA; j_gene: TRBJ1-5; v_gene: TRBV5-3; d_gene: TRBD1; CDR3nt: TGTGCCAGAAGACTCCTCCGACAGGGGCCATATAGCAATCAGCCCCAGCATTTT; CDR3aa: CARRLLRQGPYSNQPQHF
abundance: NA; j_gene: TRBJ1-1; v_gene: TRBV11-2; d_gene: NA; CDR3nt: TGTGCCAGCAGCGGAAGGGGTCCTGAAGCTTTCTTT; CDR3aa: CASSGRGPEAFF
abundance: NA; j_gene: TRBJ2-7; v_gene: TRBV5-7; d_gene: NA; CDR3nt: TGTGCCAGCAGCGCGGGACAGTCGGGTCCCTACGAGCAGTACTTC; CDR3aa: CASSAGQSGPYEQYF
abundance: NA; j_gene: TRBJ2-2; v_gene: TRBV7-2; d_gene: NA; CDR3nt: TGTGCCAGCACCCCCGCCGGGGAGCTGTTTTTT; CDR3aa: CASTPAGELFF
abundance: NA; j_gene: TRBJ2-7; v_gene: TRBV27; d_gene: TRBD1; CDR3nt: TGTGCCAGCAGTTTTAGAAGGGGGCTGACTGGAGAGCAGTACTTC; CDR3aa: CASSFRRGLTGEQYF
abundance: NA; j_gene: TRBJ1-1; v_gene: TRBV3-1/TRBV3-2; d_gene: TRBD1; CDR3nt: TGTGCCAGCAGCCAACCGACAGGGAGAGGAGAAGCTTTCTTT; CDR3aa: CASSQPTGRGEAFF
abundance: NA; j_gene: TRBJ1-4; v_gene: TRBV7-2; d_gene: NA; CDR3nt: TGTGCCAGCAGCACCGACCCTACAGGCAAACTGTTTTTT; CDR3aa: CASSTDPTGKLFF
abundance: NA; j_gene: TRBJ1-1; v_gene: TRBV6-5; d_gene: NA; CDR3nt: TGTGCCAGCAGTTACTCATCGACAAGGGGCACTGAAGCTTTCTTT; CDR3aa: CASSYSSTRGTEAFF
abundance: NA; j_gene: TRBJ2-1; v_gene: TRBV7-8; d_gene: TRBD2; CDR3nt: TGTGCCAGCAGCAGGGCTACTAGCGGGAGTAACAATGAGCAGTTCTTC; CDR3aa: CASSRATSGSNNEQFF
abundance: NA; j_gene: TRBJ1-2; v_gene: TRBV18; d_gene: NA; CDR3nt: TGTGCCAGCTCCCTGACAGGTGATAATGGCTACACCTTC; CDR3aa: CASSLTGDNGYTF
abundance: NA; j_gene: TRBJ2-2; v_gene: TRBV5-8; d_gene: TRBD1; CDR3nt: TGTGCCAGCAGCTGGACAGGGGGCGGGAACACCGGGGAGCTGTTTTTT; CDR3aa: CASSWTGGGNTGELFF
abundance: NA; j_gene: TRBJ1-6; v_gene: TRBV28; d_gene: NA; CDR3nt: TGTGCCAGCATTAGCCTTAATTCACCCCTCCACTTT; CDR3aa: CASISLNSPLHF
abundance: NA; j_gene: TRBJ2-5; v_gene: TRBV7-8; d_gene: NA; CDR3nt: TGTGCCAGCAGCTTAGGAAGGAGTATTAAAGAGACCCAGTACTTC; CDR3aa: CASSLGRSIKETQYF
abundance: NA; j_gene: TRBJ1-1; v_gene: TRBV11-2; d_gene: NA; CDR3nt: TGTGCCAGCAGCCCGCTGGGCAGAGTTGAAGCTTTCTTT; CDR3aa: CASSPLGRVEAFF